This TCR beta chain is from a study of blood T cell repertoires in COVID-19. Trimming took off 1 base at V and 3 bases at J, with 11 bases between the two ends. This CDR3 has 14 amino acids. Germline loops: CDR1 SGHRS, CDR2 YFSETQ. TCRdb's table, derived via immunoSEQ multiplex PCR, lists solely in-frame clones and lacks some. The sample has over 150,000 clones; around four fifths are singletons. V and J are TRBV5-1 and TRBJ2-7; no firm D call. Sample: peripheral blood. The sequence was obtained from an elderly woman with COVID-19, enrolled during active disease. The CDR3 spells CASSLIGASYEQYF. In DNA, the CDR3 is TGCGCCAGCAGCTTGATCGGAGCCAGCTACGAGCAGTACTTC.